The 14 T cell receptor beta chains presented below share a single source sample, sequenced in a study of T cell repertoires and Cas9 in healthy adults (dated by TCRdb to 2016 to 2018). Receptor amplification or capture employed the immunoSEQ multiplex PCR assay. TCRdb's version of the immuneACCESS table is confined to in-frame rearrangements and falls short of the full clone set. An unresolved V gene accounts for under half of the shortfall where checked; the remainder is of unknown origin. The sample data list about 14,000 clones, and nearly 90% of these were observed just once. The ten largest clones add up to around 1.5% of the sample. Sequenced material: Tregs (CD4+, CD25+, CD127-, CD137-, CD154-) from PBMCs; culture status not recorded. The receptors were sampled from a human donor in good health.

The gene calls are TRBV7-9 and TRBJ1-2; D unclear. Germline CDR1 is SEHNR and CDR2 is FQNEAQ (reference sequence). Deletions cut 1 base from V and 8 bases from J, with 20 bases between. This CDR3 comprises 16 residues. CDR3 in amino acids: CASSLEWTAYPGGYTF. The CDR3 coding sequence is TGTGCCAGCAGCTTAGAGTGGACGGCCTATCCGGGGGGCTACACCTTC.

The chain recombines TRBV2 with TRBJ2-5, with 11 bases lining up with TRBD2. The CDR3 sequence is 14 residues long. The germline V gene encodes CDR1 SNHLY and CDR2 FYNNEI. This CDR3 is CARASGGLQETQYF. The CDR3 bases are TGTGCAAGGGCTAGCGGGGGGTTACAAGAGACCCAGTACTTC.

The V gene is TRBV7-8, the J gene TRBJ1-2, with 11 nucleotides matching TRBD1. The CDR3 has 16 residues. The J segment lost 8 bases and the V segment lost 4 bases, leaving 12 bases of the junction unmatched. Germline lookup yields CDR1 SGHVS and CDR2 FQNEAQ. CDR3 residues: CASSSSWDRGVGGYTF. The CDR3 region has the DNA TGTGCCAGCAGCTCCAGCTGGGACAGGGGGGTGGGCGGCTACACCTTC.

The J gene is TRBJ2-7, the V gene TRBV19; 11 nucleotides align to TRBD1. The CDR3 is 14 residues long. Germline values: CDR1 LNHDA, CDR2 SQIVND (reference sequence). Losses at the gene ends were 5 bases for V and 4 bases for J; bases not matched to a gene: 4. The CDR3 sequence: CASSLGDRGYEQYF. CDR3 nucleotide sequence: TGTGCCAGTAGTTTAGGGGACAGGGGGTACGAGCAGTACTTC.

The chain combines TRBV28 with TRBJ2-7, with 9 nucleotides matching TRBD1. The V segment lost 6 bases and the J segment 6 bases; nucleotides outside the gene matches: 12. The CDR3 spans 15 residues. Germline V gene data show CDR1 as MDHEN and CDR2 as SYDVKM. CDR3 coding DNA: TGTGCCAGCAGCCGGAGGGACAGGGCTGTCGGCGAGCAGTACGTC. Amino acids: CASSRRDRAVGEQYV.

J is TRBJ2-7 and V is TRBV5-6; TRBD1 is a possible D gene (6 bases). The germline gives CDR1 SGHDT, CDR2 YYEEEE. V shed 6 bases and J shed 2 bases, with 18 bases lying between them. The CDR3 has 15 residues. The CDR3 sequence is CASIELGQKTYEQYF. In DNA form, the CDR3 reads TGTGCCAGCATTGAACTAGGACAGAAGACCTACGAGCAGTACTTC.

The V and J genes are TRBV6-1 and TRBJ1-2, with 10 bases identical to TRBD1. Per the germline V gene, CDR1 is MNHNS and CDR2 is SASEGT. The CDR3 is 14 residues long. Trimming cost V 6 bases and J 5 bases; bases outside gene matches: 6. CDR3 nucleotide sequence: TGTGCCAGCAGCCTCCGGGACAGGGGTTATGGCTACACCTTC. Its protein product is CASSLRDRGYGYTF.

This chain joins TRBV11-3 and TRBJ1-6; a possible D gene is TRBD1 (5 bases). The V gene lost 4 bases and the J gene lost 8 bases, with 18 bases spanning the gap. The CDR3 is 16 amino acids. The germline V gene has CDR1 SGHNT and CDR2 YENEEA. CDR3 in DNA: TGTGCCAGCAGCTCCCTCCAGAGGGACCCCGATTCACCCCTCCACTTT. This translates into CASSSLQRDPDSPLHF. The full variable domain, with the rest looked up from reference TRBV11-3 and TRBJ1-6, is EAGVVQSPRYKIIEKKQPVAFWCNPISGHNTLYWYLQNLGQGPELLIRYENEEAVDDSQLPKDRFSAERLKGVDSTLKIQPAELGDSAVYLCASSSLQRDPDSPLHFGNGTRLTVT.

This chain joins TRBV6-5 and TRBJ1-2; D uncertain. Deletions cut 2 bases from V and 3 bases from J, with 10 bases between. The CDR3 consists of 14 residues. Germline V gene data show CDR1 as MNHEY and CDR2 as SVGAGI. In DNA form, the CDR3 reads TGTGCCAGCAGTTACAACCCAGACCACTATGGCTACACCTTC. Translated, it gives CASSYNPDHYGYTF.

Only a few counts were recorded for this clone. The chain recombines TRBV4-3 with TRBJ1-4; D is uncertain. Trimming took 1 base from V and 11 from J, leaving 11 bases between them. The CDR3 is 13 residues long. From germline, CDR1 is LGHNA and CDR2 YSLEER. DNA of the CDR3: TGCGCCAGCAGCCAAGTTACCGGGTGGAAACTGTTTTTT. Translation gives CASSQVTGWKLFF.

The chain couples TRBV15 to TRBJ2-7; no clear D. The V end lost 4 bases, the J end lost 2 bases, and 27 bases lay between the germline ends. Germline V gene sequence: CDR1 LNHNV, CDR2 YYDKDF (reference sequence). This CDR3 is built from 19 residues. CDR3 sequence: CATSTLGAQPRQPAYEQYF. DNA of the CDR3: TGTGCCACCAGCACCTTAGGTGCGCAACCGAGGCAGCCAGCCTACGAGCAGTACTTC.

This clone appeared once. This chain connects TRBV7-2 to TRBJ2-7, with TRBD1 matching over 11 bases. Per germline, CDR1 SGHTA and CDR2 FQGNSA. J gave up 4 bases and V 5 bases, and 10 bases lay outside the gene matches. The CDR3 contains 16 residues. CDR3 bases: TGTGCCAGCAGCCGCCTAGGGGGACAGGGGGGTTACGAGCAGTACTTC. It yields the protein CASSRLGGQGGYEQYF.

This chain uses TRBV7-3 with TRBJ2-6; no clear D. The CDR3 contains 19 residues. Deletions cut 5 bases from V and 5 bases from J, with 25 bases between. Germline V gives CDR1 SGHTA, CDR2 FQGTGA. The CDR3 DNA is TGTGCCAGCAGCAATAGATCAGACGCTTTACAAAGTCGGGCCAACGTCCTGACTTTC. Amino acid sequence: CASSNRSDALQSRANVLTF. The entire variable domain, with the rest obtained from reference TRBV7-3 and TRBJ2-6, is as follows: GAGVSQTPSNKVTEKGKYVELRCDPISGHTALYWYRQSLGQGPEFLIYFQGTGAADDSGLPNDRFFAVRPEGSVSTLKIQRTERGDSAVYLCASSNRSDALQSRANVLTFGAGSRLTVL.

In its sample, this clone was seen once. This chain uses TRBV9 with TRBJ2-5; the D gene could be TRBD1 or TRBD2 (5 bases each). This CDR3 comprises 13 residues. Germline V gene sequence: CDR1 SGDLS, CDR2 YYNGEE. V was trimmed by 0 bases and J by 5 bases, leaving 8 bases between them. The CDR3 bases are TGTGCCAGCAGCGTAGGAGGGGCCGAGACCCAGTACTTC. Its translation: CASSVGGAETQYF.